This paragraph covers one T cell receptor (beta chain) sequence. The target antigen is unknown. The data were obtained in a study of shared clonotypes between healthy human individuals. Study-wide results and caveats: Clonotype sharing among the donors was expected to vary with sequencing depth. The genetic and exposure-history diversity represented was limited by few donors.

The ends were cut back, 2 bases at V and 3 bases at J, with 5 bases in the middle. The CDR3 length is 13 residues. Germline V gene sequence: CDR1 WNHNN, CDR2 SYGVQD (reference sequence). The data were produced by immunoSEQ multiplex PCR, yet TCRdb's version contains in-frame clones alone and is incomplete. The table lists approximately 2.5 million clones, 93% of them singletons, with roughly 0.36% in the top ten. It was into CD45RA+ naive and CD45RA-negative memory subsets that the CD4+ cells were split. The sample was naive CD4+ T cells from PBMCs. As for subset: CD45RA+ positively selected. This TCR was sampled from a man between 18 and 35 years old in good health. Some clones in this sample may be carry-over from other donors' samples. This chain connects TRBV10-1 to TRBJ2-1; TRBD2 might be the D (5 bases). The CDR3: CASSETSYNEQFF. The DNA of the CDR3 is TGCGCCAGCAGTGAGACTAGCTACAATGAGCAGTTCTTC.